Listed below are T cell receptor beta chains from one sample, sequenced in a study of blood T cell repertoires in COVID-19. The table came from immunoSEQ multiplex PCR; TCRdb's copy has only in-frame clones and leaves some out. Here the sample spans roughly 16,000 clones, about nine tenths being singletons. The sample taken for sequencing was peripheral blood. These receptor sequences come from a human donor in a cohort sampled during active COVID-19. CDR3s include the opening cysteine and the closing phenylalanine or tryptophan.

j_gene: TRBJ2-2; len: 14; v_gene: TRBV6-2/TRBV6-3; CDR3aa: CASSYRSSTGELFF
j_gene: TRBJ2-1; len: 16; v_gene: TRBV5-4; CDR3aa: CASSAGQASSYNEQFF
j_gene: TRBJ2-5; len: 13; v_gene: TRBV7-9; CDR3aa: CASSFLVGETQYF
j_gene: TRBJ2-1; len: 18; v_gene: TRBV19; CDR3aa: CASSIVGTSGIPYNEQFF
j_gene: TRBJ2-2; len: 16; v_gene: TRBV7-9; CDR3aa: CASSLGYGMDTGELFF
j_gene: TRBJ1-5; len: 15; v_gene: TRBV18; CDR3aa: CASSPGQGGNQPQHF
j_gene: TRBJ2-3; len: 14; v_gene: TRBV7-9; CDR3aa: CASSWDRAADTQYF
j_gene: TRBJ1-1; len: 15; v_gene: TRBV18; CDR3aa: CASSLTQGGGAEAFF
j_gene: TRBJ2-3; len: 15; v_gene: TRBV14; CDR3aa: CASSQDTTPTDTQYF
j_gene: TRBJ2-7; len: 14; v_gene: TRBV27; CDR3aa: CASSLLTSGSEQYF
j_gene: TRBJ2-1; len: 15; v_gene: TRBV9; CDR3aa: CASSGLAVPYNEQFF
j_gene: TRBJ2-7; len: 20; v_gene: TRBV28; CDR3aa: CASSLRPYHTPHGVPDEQYF
j_gene: TRBJ2-5; len: 18; v_gene: TRBV15; CDR3aa: CATSRDPATSGGKETQYF
j_gene: TRBJ2-3; len: 14; v_gene: TRBV19; CDR3aa: CASSIWTGIDTQYF
j_gene: TRBJ2-7; len: 13; v_gene: TRBV18; CDR3aa: CASTRTGGLEQYF
j_gene: TRBJ1-3; len: 14; v_gene: TRBV7-9; CDR3aa: CASSPSGVGNTIYF
j_gene: TRBJ1-4; len: 12; v_gene: TRBV14; CDR3aa: CASSNSGVKLFF
j_gene: TRBJ2-3; len: 19; v_gene: TRBV11-2; CDR3aa: CASSLKTLWSSGSTDTQYF
j_gene: TRBJ2-5; len: 15; v_gene: TRBV6-5; CDR3aa: CASKEGAGVGETQYF
j_gene: TRBJ2-3; len: 14; v_gene: TRBV7-3; CDR3aa: CASSPRAGSDTQYF
j_gene: TRBJ1-2; len: 13; v_gene: TRBV6-5; CDR3aa: CASSFQGNYGYTF
j_gene: TRBJ2-2; len: 16; v_gene: TRBV13; CDR3aa: CASSSSTGSTTGELFF
j_gene: TRBJ2-1; len: 15; v_gene: TRBV28; CDR3aa: CASRYHTGSYNEQFF
j_gene: TRBJ2-5; len: 14; v_gene: TRBV10-1; CDR3aa: CASSEGTSLETQYF
j_gene: TRBJ1-6; len: 13; v_gene: TRBV5-1; CDR3aa: CASRSMEDSPLHF
j_gene: TRBJ1-5; len: 14; v_gene: TRBV19; CDR3aa: CASSILEVNQPQHF
j_gene: TRBJ1-6; len: 9; v_gene: TRBV20-1; CDR3aa: CSAGTGAVF
j_gene: TRBJ1-4; len: 14; v_gene: TRBV6-5; CDR3aa: CASSPGGVGTRLFF
j_gene: TRBJ1-4; len: 17; v_gene: TRBV19; CDR3aa: CASSTGQGILHGEKLFF
j_gene: TRBJ1-2; len: 16; v_gene: TRBV4-2; CDR3aa: CASSQGTASPNYGYTF
j_gene: TRBJ2-3; len: 15; v_gene: TRBV29-1; CDR3aa: CSLIPSGQATDTQYF
j_gene: TRBJ2-1; len: 15; v_gene: TRBV9; CDR3aa: CASSEDGTGYNEQFF
j_gene: TRBJ2-7; len: 15; v_gene: TRBV5-4; CDR3aa: CASSRTGTGLYEQYF
j_gene: TRBJ2-3; len: 15; v_gene: TRBV11-2; CDR3aa: CASSPSGLNTDTQYF
j_gene: TRBJ2-7; len: 13; v_gene: TRBV5-5; CDR3aa: CASSLEGGYEQYF
j_gene: TRBJ2-5; len: 13; v_gene: TRBV7-3; CDR3aa: CASSIQVQETQYF
j_gene: TRBJ2-7; len: 10; v_gene: TRBV7-8; CDR3aa: CASSGAEQYF
j_gene: TRBJ2-3; len: 16; v_gene: TRBV9; CDR3aa: CASSVAASGRTDTQYF
j_gene: TRBJ2-6; len: 17; v_gene: TRBV9; CDR3aa: CASSVAGGNSGANVLTF
j_gene: TRBJ2-4; len: 15; v_gene: TRBV19; CDR3aa: CASSPKTGWENIQYF
j_gene: TRBJ2-7; len: 16; v_gene: TRBV18; CDR3aa: CASSPPTGGISYEQYF
j_gene: TRBJ2-5; len: 15; v_gene: TRBV7-3; CDR3aa: CASSPGTSGVETQYF
j_gene: TRBJ2-5; len: 15; v_gene: TRBV6-1; CDR3aa: CASSQAGGREETQYF
j_gene: TRBJ2-7; len: 13; v_gene: TRBV29-1; CDR3aa: CSVKGGPEYEQYF
j_gene: TRBJ2-7; len: 11; v_gene: TRBV20-1; CDR3aa: CSAGWSYEQYF
j_gene: TRBJ2-1; len: 12; v_gene: TRBV7-9; CDR3aa: CASSLEGQEEIF
j_gene: TRBJ2-1; len: 15; v_gene: TRBV5-1; CDR3aa: CASSPDWGGGIEQFF
j_gene: TRBJ1-2; len: 14; v_gene: TRBV28; CDR3aa: CASRYRGLSYGYTF
j_gene: TRBJ2-1; len: 16; v_gene: TRBV9; CDR3aa: CASSPRTSGGGDEQFF
j_gene: TRBJ1-1; len: 15; v_gene: TRBV7-9; CDR3aa: CASSSIQDWNTEAFF
j_gene: TRBJ1-4; len: 15; v_gene: TRBV27; CDR3aa: CASSYSPASNEKLFF
j_gene: TRBJ1-3; len: 17; v_gene: TRBV7-6; CDR3aa: CASSLATFRDKKNTIYF
j_gene: TRBJ2-3; len: 19; v_gene: TRBV5-1; CDR3aa: CASSRTGGQTVTSTDTQYF
j_gene: TRBJ1-5; len: 15; v_gene: TRBV4-1; CDR3aa: CASSQEVTGDQPQHF
j_gene: TRBJ1-2; len: 14; v_gene: TRBV24-1; CDR3aa: CATSDTGQGSGYTF
j_gene: TRBJ2-3; len: 17; v_gene: TRBV28; CDR3aa: CASSLSGTSARKDTQYF
j_gene: TRBJ1-5; len: 16; v_gene: TRBV5-1; CDR3aa: CASSPGGRGGNQPQHF
j_gene: TRBJ1-1; len: 16; v_gene: TRBV18; CDR3aa: CASSLLRQNMNTEAFF